The subject of this entry is one T cell receptor beta chain. What it recognizes is unknown. The sample originates from a study of cytomegalovirus exposure and HLA in healthy donors. Turning to the study itself: A previous analysis identified 100 million or so unique TCR beta sequences derived from about 180 million T cells. The study's findings and limits: A few chains tied to CMV proved CMV antigen-specific in vitro.

PCR was performed using 60 Vbeta and 13 Jbeta primers. The repertoire was sequenced with immunoSEQ multiplex PCR; TCRdb's copy has only in-frame clones and lacks some. Found here are roughly 140,000 clones, about 79% of them singletons; the top ten hold about 0.64%. Healthy bone marrow donors made up the donor group. The V and J ends lost 6 bases and 8 bases, in that order; junction bases with no gene match: 7. Germline CDR1 is SGHVS and CDR2 is FQNEAQ. The CDR3 length is 15 residues. The chain recombines TRBV7-8 with TRBJ2-1; 13 positions match TRBD2. The TCR sequence derives from a male donor in good health and CMV-seronegative. The material sequenced was PBMCs. The CDR3 loop is CASSLGLAGPHEQFF. The DNA for the CDR3 is TGTGCCAGCAGTTTGGGACTAGCGGGACCGCATGAGCAGTTCTTC.